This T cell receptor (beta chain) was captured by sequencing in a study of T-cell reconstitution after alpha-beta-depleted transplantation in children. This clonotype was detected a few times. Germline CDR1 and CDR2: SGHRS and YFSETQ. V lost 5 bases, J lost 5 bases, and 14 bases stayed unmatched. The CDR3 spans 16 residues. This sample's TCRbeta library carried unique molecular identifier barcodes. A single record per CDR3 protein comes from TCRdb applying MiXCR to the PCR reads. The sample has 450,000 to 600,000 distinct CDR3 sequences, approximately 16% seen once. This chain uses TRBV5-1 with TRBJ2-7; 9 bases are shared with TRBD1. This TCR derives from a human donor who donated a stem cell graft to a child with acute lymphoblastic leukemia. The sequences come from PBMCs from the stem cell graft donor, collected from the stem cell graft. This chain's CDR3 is CASSIMPGTGLHEQYF. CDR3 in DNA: TGCGCCAGCAGTATAATGCCCGGGACAGGGCTCCACGAGCAGTACTTC.